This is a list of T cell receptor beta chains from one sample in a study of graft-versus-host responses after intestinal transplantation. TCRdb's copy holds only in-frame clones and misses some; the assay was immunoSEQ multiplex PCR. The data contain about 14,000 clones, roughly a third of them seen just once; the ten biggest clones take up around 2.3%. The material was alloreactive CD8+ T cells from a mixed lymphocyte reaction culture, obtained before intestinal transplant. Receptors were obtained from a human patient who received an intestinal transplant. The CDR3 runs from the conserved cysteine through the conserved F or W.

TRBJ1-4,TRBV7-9,CASSLILFGDEKLFF
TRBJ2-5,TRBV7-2,CASSLGGARRATQYF
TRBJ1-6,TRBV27,CASSLFVTGVNKSLHF
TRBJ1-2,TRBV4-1,CASSRDRFGDPSYTF
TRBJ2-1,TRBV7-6,CASSLVVWAGQFF
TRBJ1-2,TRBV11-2,CASSLGTGGDYGYTF
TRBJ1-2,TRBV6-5,CASSYGVGGYTF
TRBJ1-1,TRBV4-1,CASSQAAGVNTEAFF
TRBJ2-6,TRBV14,CASAKTDGPLTANVLTF
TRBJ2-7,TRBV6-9,CASSARLPYEQYF
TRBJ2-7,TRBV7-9,CASSFPMGEQYF
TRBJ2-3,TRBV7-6,CASSLDRQADTQYF
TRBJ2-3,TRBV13,CASSLASGGTNTDTQYF
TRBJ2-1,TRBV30,CAWSDQGNEQFF
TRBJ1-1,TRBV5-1,CASSVGQGDTEAFF
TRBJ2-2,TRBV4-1,CASSQVIAGELFF
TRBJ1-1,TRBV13,CASSLDPDDTEAFF
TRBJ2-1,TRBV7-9,CASSPLGFTNVQFF
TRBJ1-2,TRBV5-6,CASRDRVANYGYTF
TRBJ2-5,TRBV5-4,CASSAPGTNEETQYF
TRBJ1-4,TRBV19,CASSIRSPSLNEKLFF
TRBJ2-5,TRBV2,CASSKGQTQETQYF
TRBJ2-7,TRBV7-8,CASSLGGTGGYEQYF
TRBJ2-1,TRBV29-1,CSVEVSSYNEQFF
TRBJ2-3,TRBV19,CASNRASTDTQYF
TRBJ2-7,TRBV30,CASKGDRGCEQYF
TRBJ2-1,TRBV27,CASSFGGSQQFF
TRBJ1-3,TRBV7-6,CASSLAEGNTIYF